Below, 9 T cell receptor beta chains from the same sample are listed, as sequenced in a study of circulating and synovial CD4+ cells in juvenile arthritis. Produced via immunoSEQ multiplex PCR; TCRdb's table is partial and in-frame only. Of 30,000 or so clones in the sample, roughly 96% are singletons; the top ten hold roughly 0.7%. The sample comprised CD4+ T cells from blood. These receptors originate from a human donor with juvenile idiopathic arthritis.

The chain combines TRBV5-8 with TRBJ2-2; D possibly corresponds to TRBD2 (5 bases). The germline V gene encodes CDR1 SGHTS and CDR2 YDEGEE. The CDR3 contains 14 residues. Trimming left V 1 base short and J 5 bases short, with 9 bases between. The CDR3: CASSLLAGTGELFF. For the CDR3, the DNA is TGTGCCAGCAGCTTGCTAGCTGGAACCGGGGAGCTGTTTTTT. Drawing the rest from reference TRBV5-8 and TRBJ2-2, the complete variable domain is EAGVTQSPTHLIKTRGQQATLRCSPISGHTSVYWYQQALGLGLQFLLWYDEGEERNRGNFPPRFSGRQFPNYSSELNVNALELEDSALYLCASSLLAGTGELFFGEGSRLTVL.

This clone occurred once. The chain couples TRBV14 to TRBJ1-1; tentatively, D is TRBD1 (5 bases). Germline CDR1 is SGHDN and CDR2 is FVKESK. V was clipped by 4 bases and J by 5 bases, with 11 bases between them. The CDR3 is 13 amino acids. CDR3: CASSRRGGTEAFF. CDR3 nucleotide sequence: TGTGCCAGCAGCCGACGGGGGGGGACTGAAGCTTTCTTT.

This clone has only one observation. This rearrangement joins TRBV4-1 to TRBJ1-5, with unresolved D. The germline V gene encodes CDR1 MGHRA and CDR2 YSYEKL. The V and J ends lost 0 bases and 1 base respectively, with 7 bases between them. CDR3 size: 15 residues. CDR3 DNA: TGCGCCAGCAGCCAAGAACAGCTCAGCAATCAGCCCCAGCATTTT. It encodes CASSQEQLSNQPQHF.

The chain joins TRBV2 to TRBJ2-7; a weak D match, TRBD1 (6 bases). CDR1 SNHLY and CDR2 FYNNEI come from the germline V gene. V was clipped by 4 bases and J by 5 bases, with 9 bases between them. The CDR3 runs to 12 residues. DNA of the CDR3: TGTGCCAGCAGTGCCGGACAGAACGAGCAGTACTTC. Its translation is CASSAGQNEQYF.

The CDR3 DNA follows: TGTGCCAGTAGTATGGAGGGGGCCTCCTATGGCTACACCTTC. This codes for CASSMEGASYGYTF. The chain is built from TRBV19 and TRBJ1-2, with 7 bases fitting TRBD1. CDR1 is LNHDA and CDR2 is SQIVND in the germline V gene (reference sequence). The CDR3 consists of 14 residues. V was pared by 3 bases and J by 4 bases, with 5 bases of the junction left unmatched.

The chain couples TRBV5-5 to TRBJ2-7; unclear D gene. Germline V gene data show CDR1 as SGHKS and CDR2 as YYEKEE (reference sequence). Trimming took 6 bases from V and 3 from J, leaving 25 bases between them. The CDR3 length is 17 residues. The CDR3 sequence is CASTYFFPRISIYEQYF. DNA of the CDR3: TGTGCCAGCACCTACTTTTTCCCGCGGATAAGTATCTACGAGCAGTACTTC.

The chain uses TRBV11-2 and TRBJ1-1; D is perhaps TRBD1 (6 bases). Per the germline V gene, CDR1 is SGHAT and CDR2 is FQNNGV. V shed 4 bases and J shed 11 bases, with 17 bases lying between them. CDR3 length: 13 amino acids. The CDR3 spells CASSSFRGGHAFF. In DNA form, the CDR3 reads TGTGCCAGCAGCTCCTTTCGAGGGGGACACGCTTTCTTT.

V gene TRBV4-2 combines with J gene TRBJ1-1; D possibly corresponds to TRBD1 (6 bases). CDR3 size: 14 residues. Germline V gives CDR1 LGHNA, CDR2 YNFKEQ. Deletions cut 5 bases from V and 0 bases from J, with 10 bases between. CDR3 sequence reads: CASSGRGMNTEAFF. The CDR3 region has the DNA TGTGCCAGCAGCGGCAGGGGAATGAACACTGAAGCTTTCTTT.

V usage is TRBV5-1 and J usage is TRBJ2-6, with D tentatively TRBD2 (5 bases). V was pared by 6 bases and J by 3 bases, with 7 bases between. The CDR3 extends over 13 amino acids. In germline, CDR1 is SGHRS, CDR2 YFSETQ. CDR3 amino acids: CASTRDGANVLTF. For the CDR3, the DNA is TGCGCCAGCACGAGGGATGGGGCCAACGTCCTGACTTTC.